The 28 T cell receptor beta chains presented below share a single source sample, sequenced in a study of spatial heterogeneity in lung cancer. Each CDR3 protein is one row after TCRdb ran MiXCR on the 5' RACE reads. Here the sample spans 7,500 to 10,000 distinct CDR3 sequences, approximately 7.9% being singletons. Study-level points and caveats: Mutation counts in tumors were tracked by counts of expanded intratumoral alpha and beta TCRs.

Documented time point: sample taken at primary tumor resection. Their recognized antigens are unknown. Sequenced here: lung tumor tissue, sampled at surgery. These receptors were taken from a female donor with early-stage non-small cell lung cancer.

The chain combines TRBV5-4 with TRBJ1-1; D is uncertain. Trimming stripped 4 bases from V and 5 bases from J, with 12 bases between. CDR1 and CDR2 (germline): SGHNT, YYREEE (reference sequence). This CDR3 is built from 13 residues. CDR3: CASSVPGRTEAFF. CDR3 coding DNA: TGTGCCAGCAGCGTACCCGGAAGAACTGAAGCTTTCTTT.

There are many counts of this clonotype. The chain combines TRBV6-2 or TRBV6-3 with TRBJ2-1; D gene uncertain. The V end was cut by 9 bases, the J end by 3 bases, with 12 bases between. Germline values: CDR1 MNHEY, CDR2 SVGEGT. The CDR3 consists of 13 residues. The CDR3 DNA reads TGTGCCAGTAGAAAGGACGACTACAATGAGCAGTTCTTC. Protein sequence: CASRKDDYNEQFF.

Comments on this clonotype: With a much larger clone just one base away, this may be a read error. The genes are TRBV2 and TRBJ1-5; TRBD1 might be the D (6 bases). The germline CDR1 and CDR2 sequences are SNHLY and FYNNEI. This CDR3 is 15 amino acids long. Trimming shortened V by 6 bases and J by 0 bases, and 12 bases separated the two germline ends. For the CDR3, the DNA is TGTGCCAGCAGACCACAGGGTGATAGCAATCAGCCCCAGCATTTT. Its translation: CASRPQGDSNQPQHF.

This chain uses TRBV9 with TRBJ1-1; D possibly corresponds to TRBD1 (6 bases). Germline V gene lookup returns CDR1 SGDLS and CDR2 YYNGEE. This CDR3 contains 13 residues. Deletions cut 3 bases from V and 0 bases from J, with 6 bases between. In nucleotides, the CDR3 is TGTGCCAGCAGCGGACAGGTGAACACTGAAGCTTTCTTT. This encodes CASSGQVNTEAFF.

This clonotype was detected a few times. The chain uses TRBV13 and TRBJ2-3; a possible D gene is TRBD1 (5 bases). V lost 5 bases to trimming and J lost 5 bases, with 23 bases between them. This CDR3 has 17 amino acids. CDR1 and CDR2 (germline): PRHDT, FYEKMQ (reference sequence). In DNA form, the CDR3 reads TGTGCCAGCAGCCCCTACCTACGGACCAGGGTTCTAGATACGCAGTATTTT. Translated: CASSPYLRTRVLDTQYF. Variable domain in full (rest from reference TRBV13 and TRBJ2-3): AAGVIQSPRHLIKEKRETATLKCYPIPRHDTVYWYQQGPGQDPQFLISFYEKMQSDKGSIPDRFSAQQFSDYHSELNMSSLELGDSALYFCASSPYLRTRVLDTQYFGPGTRLTVL.

This clonotype showed up many times. This sequence joins TRBV7-2 and TRBJ2-7, with a weak D call TRBD1 (6 bases). Trimming removed 1 base at V and 4 bases at J, with 14 bases between. The CDR3 runs to 15 residues. Germline CDR1 reads SGHTA; CDR2 reads FQGNSA. CDR3 residues: CASSLGRGKLYEQYF. CDR3 nucleotides: TGTGCCAGCAGCTTAGGAAGGGGGAAGCTTTACGAGCAGTACTTC.

In its sample, this clonotype ranks as large. The chain carries TRBV4-3 and TRBJ2-7; D remains ambiguous. Looked up from germline, CDR1 is LGHNA and CDR2 is YSLEER. CDR3 length: 13 amino acids. V was trimmed by 4 bases and J by 0 bases, leaving 7 bases between them. The DNA of the CDR3 is TGCGCCAGCAGCCCCGGAATCTCCTACGAGCAGTACTTC. It codes for CASSPGISYEQYF.

Ten or more counts support this clonotype. The genes are TRBV28 and TRBJ2-7, with a possible D match to TRBD1 (6 bases). The ends were cut back, 6 bases at V and 0 bases at J, with 12 bases in the middle. CDR1 is MDHEN and CDR2 is SYDVKM in the germline V gene. The CDR3 runs 14 residues. CDR3 bases: TGTGCCAGCAGACAGACAGGCTCCTCCTACGAGCAGTACTTC. Its protein is CASRQTGSSYEQYF. Supplemented by reference TRBV28 and TRBJ2-7, the full variable domain reads DVKVTQSSRYLVKRTGEKVFLECVQDMDHENMFWYRQDPGLGLRLIYFSYDVKMKEKGDIPEGYSVSREKKERFSLILESASTNQTSMYLCASRQTGSSYEQYFGPGTRLTVT.

V gene TRBV6-2 or TRBV6-3 combines with J gene TRBJ2-1; D is unclear. The CDR3 has 15 residues. The germline CDR1 and CDR2 sequences are MNHEY and SVGEGT. V lost 4 bases and J 7 bases, leaving 17 bases between the germline ends. The CDR3 protein is CASSLGGVMFNEQFF. Written as DNA, the CDR3 is TGTGCCAGCAGTTTAGGTGGGGTTATGTTTAATGAGCAGTTCTTC.

By sample share, this clonotype is medium-sized. The chain carries TRBV2 and TRBJ1-1; tentatively, D is TRBD1 (6 bases). Germline V gene sequence: CDR1 SNHLY, CDR2 FYNNEI. V lost 2 bases and J 8 bases, leaving 12 bases between the germline ends. This CDR3 has 13 residues. The DNA of the CDR3 is TGTGCCAGCAGTGAAAATCGGCAGGGGGAAGCTTTCTTT. Residues: CASSENRQGEAFF. The variable domain in full, with the rest retrieved from reference TRBV2 and TRBJ1-1, is EPEVTQTPSHQVTQMGQEVILRCVPISNHLYFYWYRQILGQKVEFLVSFYNNEISEKSEIFDDQFSVERPDGSNFTLKIRSTKLEDSAMYFCASSENRQGEAFFGQGTRLTVV.

This clonotype has only a few counts. The chain joins TRBV18 to TRBJ2-3; no clear D gene. CDR1 and CDR2 (germline): KGHSH, LQKENI. CDR3 length: 16 amino acids. V dropped 2 bases and J dropped 4 bases, with 16 bases sitting between them. DNA for the CDR3: TGTGCCAGCTCACCAAATAGCTGGGGAAATGCAGATACGCAGTATTTT. Its protein product is CASSPNSWGNADTQYF. Supplemented by reference TRBV18 and TRBJ2-3, the full variable domain reads NAGVMQNPRHLVRRRGQEARLRCSPMKGHSHVYWYRQLPEEGLKFMVYLQKENIIDESGMPKERFSAEFPKEGPSILRIQQVVRGDSAAYFCASSPNSWGNADTQYFGPGTRLTVL.

V gene TRBV28 combines with J gene TRBJ2-7, with 7 bases fitting TRBD1. The CDR3 is 14 residues long. Germline loops: CDR1 MDHEN, CDR2 SYDVKM. With 8 bases clipped from V and 0 bases from J, the junction kept 7 bases outside the gene matches. The CDR3 is CASQGTASSYEQYF. Written as DNA, the CDR3 is TGTGCCAGCCAGGGGACAGCTAGCTCCTACGAGCAGTACTTC.

This clonotype is categorized as medium-sized. The chain is built from TRBV7-2 and TRBJ2-5, with TRBD1 identical over 8 bases. This CDR3 has 16 residues. The V and J ends lost 0 bases and 4 bases, in that order; junction bases with no gene match: 7. Germline CDR1 SGHTA, CDR2 FQGNSA. For the CDR3, the DNA is TGTGCCAGCAGCTTAGCGGCAGGGGGCTGGGGAGAGACCCAGTACTTC. It yields the protein CASSLAAGGWGETQYF.

The chain combines TRBV28 with TRBJ2-1; TRBD1 agrees at 9 bases. The CDR3 loop spans 15 amino acids. The J segment lost 7 bases and the V segment lost 4 bases, leaving 8 bases of the junction unmatched. Germline CDR1 and CDR2: MDHEN and SYDVKM. Written as DNA, the CDR3 is TGTGCCAGCAGTTCCCTCGGGACAGGGAAGAATGAGCAGTTCTTC. Translated, it gives CASSSLGTGKNEQFF.

J is TRBJ2-5 and V is TRBV20-1; D unresolved. This CDR3 has 14 amino acids. V lost 3 bases, J lost 1 base, and 12 bases lay in between. Germline V gene sequence: CDR1 DFQATT, CDR2 SNEGSKA (reference sequence). CDR3 nucleotides: TGCAGTGCTAGGGGCGGAACCTCCCAAGAGACCCAGTACTTC. Its translation: CSARGGTSQETQYF.

This chain links TRBV5-1 with TRBJ2-5, with 9 bases fitting TRBD1. Germline trimming cut 0 bases from V and 5 bases from J; bases unmatched to any gene: 5. CDR1 SGHRS and CDR2 YFSETQ come from the germline V gene. The CDR3 totals 15 residues. The CDR3 reads CASSLEGQGYETQYF. The DNA of the CDR3 is TGCGCCAGCAGCTTGGAGGGACAGGGATACGAGACCCAGTACTTC.

The rearrangement joins TRBV10-3 to TRBJ1-2; D remains unclear. V lost 3 bases and J lost 4, with 9 bases in between. The germline V gene encodes CDR1 ENHRY and CDR2 SYGVKD. CDR3 size: 13 residues. This CDR3 is CAISEDRIYGYTF. CDR3 sequence (DNA): TGTGCCATCAGTGAAGACCGCATCTATGGCTACACCTTC.

This clonotype is medium-sized (0.01 to 0.1%) by share. The V gene is TRBV12-5, the J gene TRBJ1-5; D not resolved. V shed 2 bases and J shed 6 bases, with 11 bases lying between them. CDR3 size: 14 residues. Germline values: CDR1 LGHNT, CDR2 FRNRAP. CDR3 sequence (DNA): TGTGCTAGTGGTTTGTCAGGAAAGAGTCAGCCCCAGCATTTT. It encodes CASGLSGKSQPQHF.

This clonotype was found many times. The chain joins TRBV11-3 to TRBJ2-2, with D tentatively TRBD1 (5 bases). The germline V and J ends were trimmed by 0 bases and 1 base, with 9 bases remaining between them. The CDR3 runs to 16 residues. Per germline, CDR1 SGHNT and CDR2 YENEEA. The CDR3 sequence: CASSLDSRVNTGELFF. The DNA for the CDR3 is TGTGCCAGCAGCTTAGATTCCAGGGTGAACACCGGGGAGCTGTTTTTT.

This clonotype has at least ten counts. The CDR3 here is CASHGGGEEGQPQHF. The CDR3 nucleotides are TGTGCCAGCCACGGGGGCGGGGAGGAAGGGCAGCCCCAGCATTTT. The chain links TRBV6-5 to TRBJ1-5; the D gene is possibly TRBD1 (6 bases). Trimming stripped 8 bases from V and 7 bases from J, with 21 bases between. Germline values: CDR1 MNHEY, CDR2 SVGAGI. The CDR3 covers 15 residues.

This clonotype turned up a few times. This rearrangement joins TRBV12-3 or TRBV12-4 to TRBJ1-1; 7 bases line up with TRBD1. The V gene end was trimmed by 2 bases and the J gene end by 4 bases; junction bases not matched to a gene: 10. This CDR3 has 16 amino acids. CDR3 region: CASSLPSRGISTEAFF. For the CDR3, the DNA is TGTGCCAGCAGTTTACCCTCCAGGGGGATCAGCACTGAAGCTTTCTTT.

This clonotype was seen only a few times. J is TRBJ2-3 and V is TRBV27; the D is unclear. Germline CDR1 MNHEY, CDR2 SMNVEV (reference sequence). The CDR3 has 15 amino acids. Trimming took off 2 bases at V and 3 bases at J, with 12 bases between the two ends. CDR3 sequence (DNA): TGTGCCAGCAGTTTAGTTGGGGTAGCTACAGATACGCAGTATTTT. It specifies CASSLVGVATDTQYF.

This clonotype appeared many times. This chain links TRBV6-5 with TRBJ2-1; the D call may be TRBD1 or TRBD2 (5 bases each). This CDR3 comprises 14 residues. Looked up from germline, CDR1 is MNHEY and CDR2 is SVGAGI. The germline V and J ends were trimmed by 2 bases and 8 bases, with 13 bases remaining between them. The CDR3: CASSYSLGTDEQFF. CDR3 in DNA: TGTGCCAGCAGTTACAGCCTGGGGACGGATGAGCAGTTCTTC.

The chain carries TRBV7-9 and TRBJ1-1, with 8 nucleotides matching TRBD1. Germline CDR1 is SEHNR and CDR2 is FQNEAQ (reference sequence). The CDR3 spans 14 residues. The trim removed 5 bases at V and 3 bases at J, leaving 5 bases unmatched. In nucleotides, the CDR3 is TGTGCCAGCAGCCTACAGGGGGGTGACACTGAAGCTTTCTTT. Translating it yields CASSLQGGDTEAFF.

By its share, this clonotype is medium-sized. The V call is TRBV20-1, the J call TRBJ2-3; D ambiguous. The CDR3 is made up of 16 amino acids. Trimming cost V 2 bases and J 6 bases, with 21 bases left between them. Germline loops: CDR1 DFQATT, CDR2 SNEGSKA (reference sequence). CDR3 bases: TGCAGTGCTAGATTATCCGACTCCTTATTATGGGATACGCAGTATTTT. This gives the protein CSARLSDSLLWDTQYF.

The V and J genes are TRBV27 and TRBJ1-5; 9 bases fit TRBD1. Germline-derived CDR1 and CDR2 are MNHEY and SMNVEV (reference sequence). The CDR3 extends over 14 amino acids. The ends lost 5 bases at V and 7 bases at J; junction bases unmatched: 6. The CDR3 sequence: CASSKTGGGQPQHF. In nucleotides, the CDR3 is TGTGCCAGCAGTAAGACAGGGGGTGGGCAGCCCCAGCATTTT.

This clonotype was observed at least ten times. The gene calls are TRBV2 and TRBJ2-4; D might be TRBD1 (6 bases). The V end lost 4 bases, the J end lost 7 bases, and 17 bases lay between the germline ends. Germline loops: CDR1 SNHLY, CDR2 FYNNEI. This CDR3 comprises 15 residues. The CDR3 DNA is TGTGCCAGCAGTGCGGACAGCGTGCCTATGAACATTCAGTACTTC. This gives the protein CASSADSVPMNIQYF.

This chain uses TRBV6-1 with TRBJ2-5; TRBD1 agrees at 8 bases. The CDR3 runs to 15 residues. In germline, CDR1 is MNHNS, CDR2 SASEGT. The trim removed 4 bases at V and 4 bases at J, leaving 8 bases unmatched. The CDR3 bases are TGTGCCAGCAGTGTGAGCAGGGGGCGCAGAGAGACCCAGTACTTC. This sequence encodes CASSVSRGRRETQYF.